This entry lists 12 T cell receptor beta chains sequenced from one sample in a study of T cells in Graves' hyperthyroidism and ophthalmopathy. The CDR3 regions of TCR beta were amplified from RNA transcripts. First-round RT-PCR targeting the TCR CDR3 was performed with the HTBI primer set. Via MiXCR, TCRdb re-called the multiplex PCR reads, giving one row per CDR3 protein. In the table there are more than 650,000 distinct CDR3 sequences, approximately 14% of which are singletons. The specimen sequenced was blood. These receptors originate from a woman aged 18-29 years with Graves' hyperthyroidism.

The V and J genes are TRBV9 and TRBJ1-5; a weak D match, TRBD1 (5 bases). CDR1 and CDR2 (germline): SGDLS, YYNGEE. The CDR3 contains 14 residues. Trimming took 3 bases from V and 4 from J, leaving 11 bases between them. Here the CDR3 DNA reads TGTGCCAGCAGCGCAGACTGGGGGAATCAGCCCCAGCATTTT. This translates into CASSADWGNQPQHF.

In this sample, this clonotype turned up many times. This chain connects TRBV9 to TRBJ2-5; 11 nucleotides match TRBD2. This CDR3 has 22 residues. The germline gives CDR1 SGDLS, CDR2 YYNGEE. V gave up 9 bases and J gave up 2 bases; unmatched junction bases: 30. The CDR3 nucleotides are TGTGCCAACGACAGCCGCCTCTGGTTGGGGCTAGCGGGAGGCCTAGGACAAGAGACCCAGTACTTC. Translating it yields CANDSRLWLGLAGGLGQETQYF. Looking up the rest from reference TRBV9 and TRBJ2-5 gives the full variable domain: DSGVTQTPKHLITATGQRVTLRCSPRSGDLSVYWYQQSLDQGLQFLIQYYNGEERAKGNILERFSAQQFPDLHSELNLSSLELGDSALYFCANDSRLWLGLAGGLGQETQYFGPGTRLLVL.

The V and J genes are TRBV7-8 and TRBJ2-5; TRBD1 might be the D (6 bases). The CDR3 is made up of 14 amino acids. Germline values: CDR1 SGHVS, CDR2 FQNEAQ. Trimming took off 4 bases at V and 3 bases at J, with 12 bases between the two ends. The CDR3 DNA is TGTGCCAGCAGCTCGCCAGGGGCCGAAGAGACCCAGTACTTC. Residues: CASSSPGAEETQYF.

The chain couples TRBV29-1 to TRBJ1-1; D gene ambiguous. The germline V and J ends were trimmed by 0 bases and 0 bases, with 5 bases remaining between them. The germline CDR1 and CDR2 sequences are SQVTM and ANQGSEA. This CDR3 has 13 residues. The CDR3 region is CSVEDPVNTEAFF. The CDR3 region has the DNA TGCAGCGTTGAAGATCCGGTGAACACTGAAGCTTTCTTT.

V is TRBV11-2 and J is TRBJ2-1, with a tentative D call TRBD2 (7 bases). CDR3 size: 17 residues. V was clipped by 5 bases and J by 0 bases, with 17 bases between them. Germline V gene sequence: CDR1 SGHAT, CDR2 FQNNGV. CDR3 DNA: TGTGCCAGCAGCCCGGGGGGCCTAGCTAGCTCCTACAATGAGCAGTTCTTC. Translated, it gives CASSPGGLASSYNEQFF.

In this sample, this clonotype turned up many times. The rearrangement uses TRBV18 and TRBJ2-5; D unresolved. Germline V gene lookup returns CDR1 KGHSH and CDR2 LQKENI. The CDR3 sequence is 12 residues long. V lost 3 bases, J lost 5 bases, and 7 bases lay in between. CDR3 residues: CASSPKGETQYF. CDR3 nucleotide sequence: TGTGCCAGCTCACCGAAAGGGGAGACCCAGTACTTC.

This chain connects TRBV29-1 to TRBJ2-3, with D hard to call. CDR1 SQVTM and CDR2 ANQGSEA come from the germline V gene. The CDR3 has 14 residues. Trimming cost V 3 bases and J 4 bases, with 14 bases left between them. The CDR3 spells CSVEAPVAPDTQYF. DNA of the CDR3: TGCAGCGTTGAGGCCCCGGTAGCACCAGATACGCAGTATTTT.

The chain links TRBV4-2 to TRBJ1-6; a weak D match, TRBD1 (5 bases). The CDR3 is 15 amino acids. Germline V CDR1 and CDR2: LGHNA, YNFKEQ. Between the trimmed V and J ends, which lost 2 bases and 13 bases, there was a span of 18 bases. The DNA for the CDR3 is TGTGCCAGCAGCCAAACGACAGTGGACGGGGGTCCCCTCCACTTT. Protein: CASSQTTVDGGPLHF.

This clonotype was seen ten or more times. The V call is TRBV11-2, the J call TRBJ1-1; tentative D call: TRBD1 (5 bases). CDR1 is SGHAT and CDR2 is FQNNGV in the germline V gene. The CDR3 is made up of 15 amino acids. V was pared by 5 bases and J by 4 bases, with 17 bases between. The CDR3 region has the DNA TGTGCCAGCAGCCCCCTTCGGGGGGGTGGCACTGAAGCTTTCTTT. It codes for CASSPLRGGGTEAFF.

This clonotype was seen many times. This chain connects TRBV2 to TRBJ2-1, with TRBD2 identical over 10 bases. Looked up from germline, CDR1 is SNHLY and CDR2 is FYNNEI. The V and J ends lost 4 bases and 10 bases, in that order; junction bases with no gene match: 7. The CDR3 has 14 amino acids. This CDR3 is CASSVWLAGEEQFF. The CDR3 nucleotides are TGTGCCAGCAGTGTATGGCTAGCGGGAGAGGAGCAGTTCTTC.

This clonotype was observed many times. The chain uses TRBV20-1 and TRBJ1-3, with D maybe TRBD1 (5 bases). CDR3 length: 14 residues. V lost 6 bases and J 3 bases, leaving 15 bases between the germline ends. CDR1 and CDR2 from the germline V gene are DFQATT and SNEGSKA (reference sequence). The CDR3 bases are TGCAGTGCCACCGGGGCCGGGGATGGAAACACCATATATTTT. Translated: CSATGAGDGNTIYF.

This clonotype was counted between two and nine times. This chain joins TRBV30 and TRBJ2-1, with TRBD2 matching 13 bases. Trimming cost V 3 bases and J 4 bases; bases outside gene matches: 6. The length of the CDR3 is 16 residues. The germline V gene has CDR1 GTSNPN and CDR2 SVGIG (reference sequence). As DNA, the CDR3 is TGTGCCTGGAGCGTTAGGACTAGCGGGAGTTACAATGAGCAGTTCTTC. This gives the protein CAWSVRTSGSYNEQFF.